This T cell receptor beta chain was recorded in a study of shared clonotypes between healthy human individuals. Turning to the study itself: The cohort had two women and a few men, ages 18 to 49. Each donor's CD8 memory used one plate, CD8 naive two, each CD4 subset three.

Repertoires were generated with immunoSEQ multiplex PCR, while TCRdb's copy carries only in-frame clones and drops some. Of millions of clones listed, 85% to 95% are singletons. This clone was picked up one time. Antigen: not known. Germline V lookup: CDR1 MNHEY, CDR2 SVGAGI. V shed 5 bases, J shed 9 bases, and the junction held 13 bases outside the gene matches. The CDR3 is 15 residues long. Study-wide findings and caveats: Clonotypes shared by all four sorted-subset donors had higher generation probabilities than non-shared clonotypes.

A CD45RA+ naive subset and a CD45RA-negative memory subset were split from CD4+ cells. Input material: naive CD4+ T cells from PBMCs. Specified subset: CD45RA+ positively selected. The receptor comes from a man between 18 and 29 years old in good health. Some clones in this sample may be carry-over from other donors' samples. The genes are TRBV6-5 and TRBJ2-1, with 7 positions matching TRBD2. The CDR3 loop reads CASSRAGDRRGEQFF. The CDR3 DNA is TGTGCCAGCAGTCGTGCGGGGGATCGGAGAGGTGAGCAGTTCTTC.